The rows below give T cell receptor beta chains drawn from one sample of a study of blood T cell repertoires in COVID-19. TCRdb's table, derived via immunoSEQ multiplex PCR, lists solely in-frame clones and lacks some. The sample consists of around 160,000 clones, 65% to 85% of them appearing once. Sequencing was performed on PBMCs or T cells enriched from blood (not recorded which). Receptors originate from a woman aged 55 to 70 who had recovered from COVID-19. Both conserved end residues are part of each CDR3. A D gene is named only where the DNA matches it firmly. Clone size, where shown, is once, few, many, or a class for clones that have expanded.

V gene	D gene	J gene	clone size	CDR3 DNA	CDR3 protein
TRBV11-2	TRBD1	TRBJ1-1	once	TGTGCCAGCAGCCCCACAGGGGGGACTGAAGCTTTCTTT	CASSPTGGTEAFF
TRBV6-5	NA	TRBJ1-1	NA	TGTGCCACTTCCAGGGAGGGAGACACTGAAGCTTTCTTT	CATSREGDTEAFF
TRBV7-2	NA	TRBJ1-2	NA	TGTGCCAGCAGCCTAGAGGGACTTGGAGGCTACACCTTC	CASSLEGLGGYTF
TRBV28	TRBD1	TRBJ1-2	NA	TGTGCCAGCAAGACAGGGGCGGACTATGGCTACACCTTC	CASKTGADYGYTF
TRBV19	TRBD2	TRBJ2-2	NA	TGTGCCAGTAGTATGCGTAGCGGGGCAATCGGGGAGCTGTTTTTT	CASSMRSGAIGELFF
TRBV28	NA	TRBJ1-1	NA	TGTGCCAGCAGTCCCCTTTTGTCCCAAGCTTTCTTT	CASSPLLSQAFF
TRBV28	NA	TRBJ2-5	NA	TGTGCCAGCAGTTTGGGGCTCAGGGGAGAGACCCAGTACTTC	CASSLGLRGETQYF
TRBV12-3/TRBV12-4	NA	TRBJ2-1	NA	TGTGCCAGCAGTTCTGGGCAGTCCGAGCAGTTCTTC	CASSSGQSEQFF
TRBV10-3	TRBD1	TRBJ2-2	NA	TGTGCCATCAGGACCGGACAGGCGGGTGGGGAGCTGTTTTTT	CAIRTGQAGGELFF
TRBV28	TRBD2	TRBJ2-5	NA	TGTGCCAGCAGTGCTAGCGGGACTGTAGGGACCCAGTACTTC	CASSASGTVGTQYF
TRBV7-9	TRBD1	TRBJ2-7	NA	TGTGCCAGCAGCCCCTTAGGGACAGGGTACTACGAGCAGTACTTC	CASSPLGTGYYEQYF
TRBV6-1	TRBD1	TRBJ1-1	NA	TGTGCCAGCAGTGAAGTGGGGACAGTGAACACTGAAGCTTTCTTT	CASSEVGTVNTEAFF
TRBV7-8	NA	TRBJ2-7	NA	TGTGCCAGCAGCTTAAGCGGGCCTAGCGAGCAGTACTTC	CASSLSGPSEQYF
TRBV5-1	TRBD1	TRBJ1-2	NA	TGCGCCAGCAGCCCCCAGGGGGCAGGCTATGGCTACACCTTC	CASSPQGAGYGYTF
TRBV2	TRBD2	TRBJ2-1	NA	TGTGCCAGCAGTGCCCGGGGGGGGCGCGAGAATGAGCAGTTCTTC	CASSARGGRENEQFF
TRBV7-2	TRBD1	TRBJ2-7	NA	TGTGCCAGCAGCTTCCCTTCCGGGACAGTCACCTACGAGCAGTACTTC	CASSFPSGTVTYEQYF
TRBV5-1	TRBD1	TRBJ1-1	few	TGCGCCAGCAGCATCGGGACAGTTACGAACACTGAAGCTTTCTTT	CASSIGTVTNTEAFF
TRBV5-1	NA	TRBJ2-7	NA	TGCGCCAGCAGCATGGTTACCGGGACATTCTCCTACGAGCAGTACTTC	CASSMVTGTFSYEQYF
TRBV27	NA	TRBJ2-2	NA	TGTGCCAGCAGTTCACCGCGGGACCATTACACCGGGGAGCTGTTTTTT	CASSSPRDHYTGELFF
TRBV9	TRBD1	TRBJ1-1	NA	TGTGCCAGCAGCGCCTATGGACAGGGCACTGAAGCTTTCTTT	CASSAYGQGTEAFF
TRBV7-6	NA	TRBJ2-2	NA	TGTGCCAGCAGCTCAGGGCAGAAAACCGGGGAGCTGTTTTTT	CASSSGQKTGELFF
TRBV5-1	NA	TRBJ2-3	NA	TGCGCCAGCAGCTTCACTAGTGGAGGCACAGATACGCAGTATTTT	CASSFTSGGTDTQYF
TRBV7-3	NA	TRBJ2-1	NA	TGTGCCAGCAGCTATCACGCTACTGATGAGCAGTTCTTC	CASSYHATDEQFF
TRBV7-3	TRBD2	TRBJ2-3	NA	TGTGCCAGCAGCTTATCTAGCGGGGTCGATACGCAGTATTTT	CASSLSSGVDTQYF